These 26 T cell receptor beta chains were all obtained from the same sample, sequenced in a study of cytomegalovirus exposure and HLA in healthy donors. PCR amplification relied on 60 Vbeta primers (plus 13 Jbeta primers). The protocol was immunoSEQ multiplex PCR, while the TCRdb copy is restricted to in-frame clones and leaves out a portion. Among some 100,000 clones, about 75% were seen once, and the ten largest hold less than 15%. The specimen was PBMCs. The receptors stem from a male donor in good health and CMV-seropositive.

J is TRBJ1-6 and V is TRBV27; D not certain. Germline V gene data show CDR1 as MNHEY and CDR2 as SMNVEV (reference sequence). This CDR3 has 14 residues. The germline V and J ends were trimmed by 3 bases and 0 bases, with 3 bases remaining between them. CDR3 DNA sequence: TGTGCCAGCAGTTTGAGCTCCTATAATTCACCCCTCCACTTT. Protein product: CASSLSSYNSPLHF.

The rearrangement uses TRBV29-1 and TRBJ2-3; maybe TRBD1 (5 bases). The germline V gene encodes CDR1 SQVTM and CDR2 ANQGSEA. Trimming removed 5 bases from V and 4 bases from J, with 16 bases in between. The CDR3 runs to 14 residues. In DNA, the CDR3 is TGCAGCGTTACCGGGTTCCAGGGTCCAGATACGCAGTATTTT. This translates into CSVTGFQGPDTQYF.

The rearrangement joins TRBV20-1 to TRBJ2-3; D gene ambiguous. Trimming left V 3 bases short and J 4 bases short, with 5 bases between. The CDR3 is made up of 11 amino acids. CDR1 and CDR2 from the germline V gene are DFQATT and SNEGSKA (reference sequence). Here the CDR3 DNA reads TGCAGTGCTAGGTTAGCAGATACGCAGTATTTT. Translated, it gives CSARLADTQYF.

This clone was counted a few times. V and J are TRBV4-1 and TRBJ2-2, with D tentatively TRBD2 (5 bases). V lost 1 base and J 0 bases, leaving 15 bases between the germline ends. CDR1 MGHRA and CDR2 YSYEKL come from the germline V gene. The CDR3 is 18 amino acids. CDR3 protein: CASSQGRGRVANTGELFF. CDR3 in DNA: TGCGCCAGCAGCCAAGGACGGGGTCGGGTCGCGAACACCGGGGAGCTGTTTTTT.

DNA for the CDR3: TGTGCCAGCAGTTCTACCGACAGAAACACCATATATTTT. Protein sequence: CASSSTDRNTIYF. The chain is built from TRBV28 and TRBJ1-3; D not certain. Trimming shortened V by 4 bases and J by 5 bases, and 9 bases separated the two germline ends. CDR3 size: 13 residues. Germline lookup yields CDR1 MDHEN and CDR2 SYDVKM.

The chain employs TRBV9 and TRBJ1-1; D is unresolved. CDR3 length: 14 residues. Germline CDR1 reads SGDLS; CDR2 reads YYNGEE. V was shortened by 0 bases and J by 4 bases, with 10 bases between the two germline ends. CDR3: CASSVVGVSTEAFF. The CDR3 DNA is TGTGCCAGCAGCGTAGTAGGAGTCAGCACTGAAGCTTTCTTT.

For this clone: Its ends do not fully match the called genes, so a read error is possible. The chain recombines TRBV4-1 with TRBJ1-2; D might be TRBD1 (5 bases). The CDR3 runs to 11 residues. Germline CDR1 MGHRA, CDR2 YSYEKL. CDR3 DNA sequence: TGCGCCAGCAGCCTGGGGGGGGGAAGGGGCTTC. Translated, it gives CASSLGGGRGF.

The genes are TRBV4-1 and TRBJ1-2; 8 bases are a match to TRBD1. Germline loops: CDR1 MGHRA, CDR2 YSYEKL. The J segment lost 3 bases and the V segment lost 2 bases, leaving 8 bases of the junction unmatched. This CDR3 has 16 amino acids. CDR3 nucleotide sequence: TGCGCCAGCAGCCAACCGTCGGGACAGGTCGACTATGGCTACACCTTC. Translating it yields CASSQPSGQVDYGYTF.

This clone was seen just once. The chain employs TRBV30 and TRBJ2-5; 12 bases fit TRBD1. This CDR3 contains 18 residues. V was pared by 3 bases and J by 5 bases, with 16 bases of the junction left unmatched. Germline V CDR1 and CDR2: GTSNPN, SVGIG (reference sequence). The CDR3: CAWRGQGALAILTETQYF. In nucleotides, the CDR3 is TGTGCCTGGAGGGGACAGGGGGCCTTAGCGATTCTTACGGAGACCCAGTACTTC.

The V call is TRBV7-6, the J call TRBJ2-1; 7 bases match TRBD1. Losses at the gene ends were 6 bases for V and 2 bases for J; bases not matched to a gene: 4. Germline V CDR1 and CDR2: SGHVS, FNYEAQ. This CDR3 is 14 amino acids long. Here the CDR3 reads CASSRQGPYNEQFF. The CDR3 coding sequence is TGTGCCAGCAGTCGACAGGGCCCCTACAATGAGCAGTTCTTC.

The V and J genes are TRBV6-7 and TRBJ2-7; unclear D gene. TRBV6-7 is reported as an ORF; its role is uncertain. The ends were cut back, 7 bases at V and 2 bases at J, with 6 bases in the middle. This CDR3 has 11 amino acids. The CDR3 sequence: CASTKPYEQYF. The CDR3 region has the DNA TGTGCCAGCACAAAGCCCTACGAGCAGTACTTC.

This clone turned up a few times. The CDR3 here is CAISESQLRDRSNYGYTF. The DNA of the CDR3 is TGTGCCATCAGTGAGTCCCAACTACGAGACAGATCTAACTATGGCTACACCTTC. J is TRBJ1-2 and V is TRBV10-3, with a tentative D call TRBD1 (5 bases). The CDR3 is 18 amino acids. Trimming shortened V by 0 bases and J by 0 bases, and 17 bases separated the two germline ends. Per the germline V gene, CDR1 is ENHRY and CDR2 is SYGVKD.

The chain is built from TRBV4-2 and TRBJ2-5; 8 nucleotides agree with TRBD1. Per germline, CDR1 LGHNA and CDR2 YNFKEQ. This CDR3 is 16 amino acids long. Germline trimming cut 1 base from V and 4 bases from J; bases unmatched to any gene: 8. Written as DNA, the CDR3 is TGTGCCAGCAGCCAAGGTGAAGGACAGGGTGCAGAGACCCAGTACTTC. It specifies CASSQGEGQGAETQYF.

The chain combines TRBV6-5 with TRBJ1-2; 8 nucleotides line up with TRBD1. The length of the CDR3 is 14 residues. Germline V CDR1 and CDR2: MNHEY, SVGAGI. Losses at the gene ends were 5 bases for V and 6 bases for J; bases not matched to a gene: 8. CDR3: CASSRAQGANGYTF. CDR3 DNA sequence: TGTGCCAGCAGTCGGGCTCAGGGGGCGAATGGCTACACCTTC.

J is TRBJ2-1 and V is TRBV19; 7 nucleotides match TRBD1. This CDR3 contains 16 residues. The junction had 13 bases not matched to a gene; V was cut back by 7 bases and J by 4 bases. Germline-derived CDR1 and CDR2 are LNHDA and SQIVND (reference sequence). The CDR3 protein is CASTLRGRQGYNEQFF. CDR3 coding DNA: TGTGCCAGTACCTTAAGGGGGAGACAGGGATACAATGAGCAGTTCTTC. The whole variable domain, filled in from reference TRBV19 and TRBJ2-1, reads DGGITQSPKYLFRKEGQNVTLSCEQNLNHDAMYWYRQDPGQGLRLIYYSQIVNDFQKGDIAEGYSVSREKKESFPLTVTSAQKNPTAFYLCASTLRGRQGYNEQFFGPGTRLTVL.

This clone appeared a few times. This chain connects TRBV15 to TRBJ1-2; D is unresolved. This CDR3 comprises 14 residues. V was pared by 1 base and J by 1 base, with 7 bases between. Germline V gives CDR1 LNHNV, CDR2 YYDKDF (reference sequence). CDR3 sequence: CATSRGQVNYGYTF. CDR3 nucleotide sequence: TGTGCCACCAGCAGAGGCCAGGTTAACTATGGCTACACCTTC.

V usage is TRBV18 and J usage is TRBJ2-2; TRBD1 agrees at 10 bases. The CDR3 consists of 17 residues. Germline loops: CDR1 KGHSH, CDR2 LQKENI. With V trimmed by 1 base and J by 7 bases, 9 bases remained unmatched. Here the CDR3 reads CASSPLLTGTGVGELFF. For the CDR3, the DNA is TGTGCCAGCTCACCACTACTAACCGGGACAGGGGTCGGGGAGCTGTTTTTT.

V gene TRBV29-1 combines with J gene TRBJ2-7, with TRBD1 identical over 9 bases. V lost 4 bases, J lost 7 bases, and 5 bases stayed unmatched. Germline CDR1 SQVTM, CDR2 ANQGSEA. The CDR3 is 12 residues long. CDR3 loop: CSVGGQGREQYF. The CDR3 bases are TGCAGCGTTGGCGGACAGGGGAGAGAGCAGTACTTC.

This chain connects TRBV5-1 to TRBJ2-7; 11 nucleotides match TRBD2. In germline, CDR1 is SGHRS, CDR2 YFSETQ. The CDR3 runs to 15 residues. Trimming took 4 bases from V and 4 from J; bases not matched to a gene: 7. DNA for the CDR3: TGCGCCAGCAGCGGCCTAGCGGGGGGCCCTTACGAGCAGTACTTC. This gives the protein CASSGLAGGPYEQYF.

The chain is built from TRBV10-3 and TRBJ2-4, with 7 bases identical to TRBD2. Germline lookup yields CDR1 ENHRY and CDR2 SYGVKD. This CDR3 has 14 amino acids. V lost 9 bases, J lost 5 bases, and 10 bases stayed unmatched. CDR3 sequence (DNA): TGTGCCATTCGCGGGGGTACGAGCGAAAACATTCAGTACTTC. It translates to CAIRGGTSENIQYF.

The CDR3 DNA reads as TGTGCCTGGAGTTCGGCAGGAGGTTATAATTCACCCCTCCACTTT. It specifies CAWSSAGGYNSPLHF. The chain has TRBV30 and TRBJ1-6, with D uncertain. CDR3 length: 15 amino acids. Trimming took off 2 bases at V and 4 bases at J, with 12 bases between the two ends. CDR1 is GTSNPN, CDR2 SVGIG, per germline (reference sequence).

The chain has TRBV7-8 and TRBJ2-1, with 12 nucleotides matching TRBD2. There are 15 residues in the CDR3. V dropped 5 bases and J dropped 7; count of bases not matched to a gene: 6. Germline V gene sequence: CDR1 SGHVS, CDR2 FQNEAQ. CDR3 bases: TGTGCCAGCAGCGACTCCCTAGCGGGGGGGAATGAGCAGTTCTTC. Its protein product is CASSDSLAGGNEQFF.

The rearrangement joins TRBV30 to TRBJ2-7, with TRBD2 as a possible D gene (6 bases). V shed 2 bases and J shed 2 bases, with 13 bases lying between them. CDR1 is GTSNPN and CDR2 is SVGIG in the germline V gene (reference sequence). This CDR3 region has 14 residues. CDR3 nucleotide sequence: TGTGCCTGGAGTCCGTTTGGAGGGACCTACGAGCAGTACTTC. Residues: CAWSPFGGTYEQYF.

This clone was seen once. A junction end diverges from the germline sequence, so it may reflect a read error. The chain joins TRBV6-6 to TRBJ2-1, with TRBD1 identical over 11 bases. Germline V CDR1 and CDR2: MNHNY, SVGAGI (reference sequence). The CDR3 is 15 amino acids. In DNA form, the CDR3 reads TGTGCCAGCACTTACCGGGACAGGGGGGACAATGAGCAGTTCTTC. Amino acid sequence: CASTYRDRGDNEQFF.

This CDR3 is CASSEDRGTNEKLFF. CDR3 DNA sequence: TGTGCCAGCAGTGAGGACAGGGGAACTAATGAAAAACTGTTTTTT. The V and J genes are TRBV2 and TRBJ1-4; TRBD1 matches 9 bases. The germline V gene has CDR1 SNHLY and CDR2 FYNNEI. The CDR3 is 15 amino acids. Trimming removed 3 bases from V and 1 base from J; junction bases left unmatched: 0.

The rearrangement links TRBV13 to TRBJ2-3, with TRBD2 matching over 12 bases. The trim removed 4 bases at V and 2 bases at J, leaving 7 bases unmatched. CDR1 and CDR2 from the germline V gene are PRHDT and FYEKMQ (reference sequence). CDR3 length: 17 residues. CDR3 sequence reads: CASSSWTSGDYTDTQYF. The CDR3 region has the DNA TGTGCCAGCAGCTCCTGGACTAGCGGGGACTACACAGATACGCAGTATTTT.